Listed here is a single TCR beta chain. Its cognate antigen is unknown. The identical CDR3 is also encoded by other nucleotide sequences in the sample. Here immunoSEQ multiplex PCR was the method, and the copy in TCRdb shows in-frame clones only, minus some. The profile shows under 100,000 clones, 70% to 90% of them singletons. The sample originates from a study of T cell responses to AZD1222 COVID-19 vaccine. The study, taken as a whole, reports: Every sample of the repertoires postdated the peak T cell response. With dominance at 160-218 and 743-854, vaccine-associated CD4 TCRs spanned spike. Recipients of two AZD1222 doses showed rising Spike-specific TCR breadth and depth.

Second doses that came at about 4 or about 12 weeks were put together. The CDR3 contains 11 residues. V was pared by 10 bases and J by 2 bases, with 7 bases between. The V gene's germline CDR1 is KGHDR and CDR2 SFDVKD. The sequence came from an adult who received the AZD1222 COVID-19 vaccine. The chain combines TRBV24-1 with TRBJ1-1, with a weak D call TRBD1 (5 bases). Here the sequenced sample was peripheral blood, taken 28 days after the second AZD1222 dose. The CDR3 region has the DNA TGTGCCACGCAGGGTAACACTGAAGCTTTCTTT. This gives the protein CATQGNTEAFF.